Below are 32 T cell receptor beta chains sequenced from a single sample in a study of cytomegalovirus exposure and HLA in healthy donors. Both 60 Vbeta primers and 13 Jbeta primers went into the PCR. Profiling relied on immunoSEQ multiplex PCR, and the TCRdb table lists in-frame clones only, not all of them. The table shows approximately 160,000 clones, with roughly 75% occurring only once. Sequenced material: PBMCs. The receptors were gathered from a male donor in good health and CMV-seronegative.

This clone was observed a few times. The V and J genes are TRBV7-3 and TRBJ2-6; possibly TRBD1 for D (5 bases). Trimming stripped 1 base from V and 4 bases from J, with 8 bases between. Germline CDR1 is SGHTA and CDR2 is FQGTGA. CDR3 length: 15 amino acids. CDR3 protein: CASSLSQGGANVLTF. As DNA, the CDR3 is TGTGCCAGCAGCTTAAGCCAGGGAGGGGCCAACGTCCTGACTTTC. Full variable domain (missing parts from reference TRBV7-3 and TRBJ2-6): GAGVSQTPSNKVTEKGKYVELRCDPISGHTALYWYRQSLGQGPEFLIYFQGTGAADDSGLPNDRFFAVRPEGSVSTLKIQRTERGDSAVYLCASSLSQGGANVLTFGAGSRLTVL.

This sequence joins TRBV7-7 and TRBJ2-2, with D perhaps TRBD2 (7 bases). Germline lookup yields CDR1 SSHAT and CDR2 FNYEAQ (reference sequence). The V and J ends lost 7 bases and 5 bases respectively, with 14 bases between them. This CDR3 is built from 14 residues. This CDR3 reads CASTLGGRTGELFF. The CDR3, as DNA: TGTGCCAGCACCTTGGGGGGGCGGACCGGGGAGCTGTTTTTT.

The chain joins TRBV5-1 to TRBJ2-1; 8 bases align to TRBD1. With V trimmed by 10 bases and J by 5 bases, 8 bases remained unmatched. Germline V gives CDR1 SGHRS, CDR2 YFSETQ. This CDR3 has 13 amino acids. The chain's CDR3 is CAGRQGFDNEQFF. DNA of the CDR3: TGCGCCGGAAGACAGGGGTTCGACAATGAGCAGTTCTTC.

The genes are TRBV5-6 and TRBJ1-1, with 7 bases identical to TRBD1. Trimming cost V 1 base and J 7 bases; bases outside gene matches: 13. This CDR3 has 16 residues. Per the germline V gene, CDR1 is SGHDT and CDR2 is YYEEEE. DNA of the CDR3: TGTGCCAGCAGCTTGTTATCCGGGACAGTTATCTATGAAGCTTTCTTT. It yields the protein CASSLLSGTVIYEAFF. Drawing the rest from reference TRBV5-6 and TRBJ1-1, the complete variable domain is DAGVTQSPTHLIKTRGQQVTLRCSPKSGHDTVSWYQQALGQGPQFIFQYYEEEERQRGNFPDRFSGHQFPNYSSELNVNALLLGDSALYLCASSLLSGTVIYEAFFGQGTRLTVV.

This clone has a handful of counts. J is TRBJ2-7 and V is TRBV7-3, with D tentatively TRBD1 (5 bases). The CDR3 consists of 14 residues. Germline V gene data show CDR1 as SGHTA and CDR2 as FQGTGA. Trimming took off 5 bases at V and 3 bases at J, with 14 bases between the two ends. CDR3 in amino acids: CASSPRQGSYEQYF. The CDR3 DNA is TGTGCCAGCAGCCCCCGGCAGGGTAGCTACGAGCAGTACTTC.

The chain recombines TRBV7-9 with TRBJ1-4, with TRBD1 as a possible D gene (6 bases). There are 15 residues in the CDR3. Trimming pared 5 bases from V and 0 bases from J, leaving 10 bases between. From germline, CDR1 is SEHNR and CDR2 FQNEAQ (reference sequence). CDR3 sequence: CASSRTAATNEKLFF. The CDR3 DNA sequence: TGTGCCAGCAGCAGGACAGCTGCAACTAATGAAAAACTGTTTTTT.

This chain links TRBV10-3 with TRBJ2-7, with 7 bases lining up with TRBD2. V lost 4 bases to trimming and J lost 1 base; unmatched junction nucleotides: 4. The CDR3 contains 14 residues. The germline V gene has CDR1 ENHRY and CDR2 SYGVKD. The CDR3 DNA reads TGTGCCATCAGTGTCCCGGGAGGATCCTACGAGCAGTACTTC. This gives the protein CAISVPGGSYEQYF.

This chain links TRBV18 with TRBJ2-7, with D possibly being TRBD2 (5 bases). Trimming took off 6 bases at V and 5 bases at J, with 20 bases between the two ends. CDR3 length equals 15 residues. Germline CDR1 is KGHSH and CDR2 is LQKENI. Here the CDR3 reads CASSASGIVPDEQYF. The CDR3 coding sequence is TGTGCCAGCTCTGCCTCGGGGATCGTCCCGGACGAGCAGTACTTC. Full variable domain (outside the CDR3, taken from reference TRBV18 and TRBJ2-7): NAGVMQNPRHLVRRRGQEARLRCSPMKGHSHVYWYRQLPEEGLKFMVYLQKENIIDESGMPKERFSAEFPKEGPSILRIQQVVRGDSAAYFCASSASGIVPDEQYFGPGTRLTVT.

The J gene is TRBJ1-5, the V gene TRBV7-9, with 9 bases identical to TRBD1. The germline CDR1 and CDR2 sequences are SEHNR and FQNEAQ (reference sequence). The CDR3 contains 15 residues. Losses at the gene ends were 5 bases for V and 3 bases for J; bases not matched to a gene: 5. In DNA form, the CDR3 reads TGTGCCAGCAGCCCTGGGACAGGGACCAATCAGCCCCAGCATTTT. It specifies CASSPGTGTNQPQHF.

The chain uses TRBV5-1 and TRBJ2-7, with a weak D call TRBD1 (6 bases). Trimming cost V 0 bases and J 2 bases, with 6 bases left between them. Germline-derived CDR1 and CDR2 are SGHRS and YFSETQ. The CDR3 runs 13 residues. The CDR3 region is CASSLEGAYEQYF. The CDR3 DNA follows: TGCGCCAGCAGCTTGGAGGGGGCCTACGAGCAGTACTTC.

The rearrangement uses TRBV6-7 and TRBJ2-1; the match to TRBD2 covers 14 bases. TRBV6-7 is sorted into the ORF group, with uncertain function. J lost 6 bases, V lost 7 bases, and 8 bases had no gene match. The CDR3 length is 16 residues. This chain's CDR3 is CASTLGLAGGGNEQFF. The DNA of the CDR3 is TGTGCCAGCACATTAGGACTAGCGGGGGGCGGCAATGAGCAGTTCTTC.

Of note for this clone: At one boundary the junction diverges from the germline segment, which might be a read error. The chain links TRBV29-1 to TRBJ2-5, with 7 bases identical to TRBD2. The CDR3 has 15 amino acids. CDR1 and CDR2 (germline): SQVTM, ANQGSEA. The CDR3 spells CSVVRLAVGQQTQYF. In DNA, the CDR3 is TGCAGCGTAGTAAGACTAGCCGTGGGCCAACAGACCCAGTACTTC. Together with reference TRBV29-1 and TRBJ2-5, the CDR3 gives the full variable domain: SAVISQKPSRDICQRGTSLTIQCQVDSQVTMMFWYRQQPGQSLTLIATANQGSEATYESGFVIDKFPISRPNLTFSTLTVSNMSPEDSSIYLCSVVRLAVGQQTQYFGPGTRLLVL.

This chain connects TRBV5-1 to TRBJ2-2; no firm D call. The CDR3 is 14 residues long. Trimming stripped 0 bases from V and 1 base from J, with 4 bases between. Germline V gives CDR1 SGHRS, CDR2 YFSETQ. CDR3 coding DNA: TGCGCCAGCAGCTTGGCGGGGAACACCGGGGAGCTGTTTTTT. Protein product: CASSLAGNTGELFF. Together with reference TRBV5-1 and TRBJ2-2, the CDR3 gives the full variable domain: KAGVTQTPRYLIKTRGQQVTLSCSPISGHRSVSWYQQTPGQGLQFLFEYFSETQRNKGNFPGRFSGRQFSNSRSEMNVSTLELGDSALYLCASSLAGNTGELFFGEGSRLTVL.

This sequence joins TRBV5-1 and TRBJ2-3; maybe TRBD2 (6 bases). The V and J ends lost 4 bases and 5 bases respectively, with 17 bases between them. Germline CDR1 SGHRS, CDR2 YFSETQ. The CDR3 runs 15 residues. CDR3: CASSMGGLRGDTQYF. In nucleotides, the CDR3 is TGCGCCAGCAGCATGGGGGGTCTACGGGGAGATACGCAGTATTTT.

V is TRBV12-5 and J is TRBJ1-4, with D uncertain. V dropped 3 bases and J dropped 12 bases, with 17 bases sitting between them. In germline, CDR1 is LGHNT, CDR2 FRNRAP. The CDR3 contains 14 residues. The CDR3 reads CASGLSVQVPQLFF. The CDR3 nucleotides read TGTGCTAGTGGTTTATCCGTTCAGGTGCCGCAACTGTTTTTT.

This chain uses TRBV5-4 with TRBJ1-1; possible D gene TRBD1, 5 bases. V dropped 1 base and J dropped 1 base, with 11 bases sitting between them. Germline CDR1 and CDR2: SGHNT and YYREEE (reference sequence). This CDR3 contains 15 residues. This chain's CDR3 is CASSLIGGENTEAFF. CDR3 bases: TGTGCCAGCAGCTTGATCGGGGGGGAGAACACTGAAGCTTTCTTT. The full variable domain, completed using reference TRBV5-4 and TRBJ1-1, is ETGVTQSPTHLIKTRGQQVTLRCSSQSGHNTVSWYQQALGQGPQFIFQYYREEENGRGNFPPRFSGLQFPNYSSELNVNALELDDSALYLCASSLIGGENTEAFFGQGTRLTVV.

The chain couples TRBV6-6 to TRBJ1-1; the D is unclear. This CDR3 is built from 12 residues. V was trimmed by 3 bases and J by 8 bases, leaving 10 bases between them. Looked up from germline, CDR1 is MNHNY and CDR2 is SVGAGI (reference sequence). Here the CDR3 DNA reads TGTGCCAGCAGTTATACTAAGTTAGAAGCTTTCTTT. It specifies CASSYTKLEAFF.

The CDR3 bases are TGTGCCAGTAGTATATCCCAGGGGGCCGTTCAGCCCCAGCATTTT. This gives the protein CASSISQGAVQPQHF. V usage is TRBV19 and J usage is TRBJ1-5; 8 nucleotides agree with TRBD1. J was trimmed by 6 bases and V by 2 bases; bases with no gene match: 6. Germline lookup yields CDR1 LNHDA and CDR2 SQIVND (reference sequence). This CDR3 region has 15 residues.

The rearrangement links TRBV7-9 to TRBJ1-2, with TRBD1 matching over 8 bases. Germline loops: CDR1 SEHNR, CDR2 FQNEAQ (reference sequence). V shed 1 base, J shed 8 bases, and the junction held 12 bases outside the gene matches. This CDR3 region has 16 residues. CDR3 coding DNA: TGTGCCAGCAGCTTAGTGGAGGGACAGGCGGCGGGCGGCTACACCTTC. Encoded protein: CASSLVEGQAAGGYTF.

J is TRBJ1-4 and V is TRBV9; 7 bases align to TRBD1. This CDR3 has 16 residues. Per germline, CDR1 SGDLS and CDR2 YYNGEE. The junction had 9 bases not matched to a gene; V was cut back by 0 bases and J by 7 bases. This CDR3 reads CASSVGFDRESEKLFF. Here the CDR3 DNA reads TGTGCCAGCAGCGTAGGGTTCGACAGGGAGAGTGAAAAACTGTTTTTT.

The genes are TRBV6-5 and TRBJ2-7, with a weak D call TRBD1 (6 bases). The CDR3 extends over 14 amino acids. V was trimmed by 6 bases and J by 0 bases, leaving 12 bases between them. CDR1 and CDR2 from the germline V gene are MNHEY and SVGAGI. The CDR3: CASSPGESSYEQYF. CDR3 coding DNA: TGTGCCAGCAGCCCAGGGGAGAGCTCCTACGAGCAGTACTTC.

The chain links TRBV30 to TRBJ1-1; D possibly corresponds to TRBD1 (5 bases). Germline values: CDR1 GTSNPN, CDR2 SVGIG (reference sequence). This CDR3 is 12 amino acids long. Trimming cost V 4 bases and J 4 bases, with 10 bases left between them. The CDR3 loop is CAWTGQATEAFF. CDR3 nucleotides: TGTGCCTGGACAGGACAAGCCACTGAAGCTTTCTTT.

The chain employs TRBV27 and TRBJ1-5; no definite D call. The CDR3 length is 14 residues. V was shortened by 3 bases and J by 0 bases, with 6 bases between the two germline ends. Germline V lookup: CDR1 MNHEY, CDR2 SMNVEV (reference sequence). In nucleotides, the CDR3 is TGTGCCAGCAGTTTGCGGGATAGCAATCAGCCCCAGCATTTT. Translating it yields CASSLRDSNQPQHF.

The V call is TRBV2, the J call TRBJ2-5; D possibly corresponds to TRBD1 (5 bases). There are 13 residues in the CDR3. Trimming shortened V by 2 bases and J by 4 bases, and 8 bases separated the two germline ends. Germline CDR1 and CDR2: SNHLY and FYNNEI. The CDR3 sequence: CASSERRVETQYF. The CDR3 DNA reads as TGTGCCAGCAGTGAACGCAGGGTAGAGACCCAGTACTTC.

This clone was detected once. The chain combines TRBV7-9 with TRBJ2-7; 7 bases agree with TRBD2. J gave up 5 bases and V 5 bases, and 6 bases lay outside the gene matches. CDR1 is SEHNR, CDR2 FQNEAQ, per germline (reference sequence). The CDR3 length is 13 residues. The CDR3 nucleotides read TGTGCCAGCAGCCCTGGACTAGTCCACGAGCAGTACTTC. Protein product: CASSPGLVHEQYF.

The V and J genes are TRBV11-2 and TRBJ2-5; maybe TRBD1 (5 bases). Gene TRBJ2-7 matches the end of the DNA better, so the J call may be wrong. This CDR3 comprises 14 residues. The germline gives CDR1 SGHAT, CDR2 FQNNGV. The CDR3 DNA follows: TGTGCCAGCAGCTTAGAACCCAGGGATCACGAGCAGTACTTC. Translating gives CASSLEPRDHEQYF.

This chain joins TRBV6-1 and TRBJ1-5; TRBD1 aligns across 9 bases. CDR3 length: 15 residues. Germline trimming cut 1 base from V and 2 bases from J; bases unmatched to any gene: 0. Germline V gives CDR1 MNHNS, CDR2 SASEGT. This CDR3 reads CASSEGDRGNQPQHF. CDR3 DNA sequence: TGTGCCAGCAGTGAAGGGGACAGGGGCAATCAGCCCCAGCATTTT.

V is TRBV9 and J is TRBJ2-3; 9 bases are a match to TRBD2. Germline V lookup: CDR1 SGDLS, CDR2 YYNGEE. The CDR3 has 13 residues. V dropped 6 bases and J dropped 5; count of bases not matched to a gene: 4. The CDR3 bases are TGTGCCAGCACTGCGGGGGGGCAAGATACGCAGTATTTT. Translation: CASTAGGQDTQYF.

The rearrangement links TRBV19 to TRBJ2-2; TRBD1 agrees at 11 bases. With 5 bases clipped from V and 5 bases from J, the junction kept 1 base outside the gene matches. In germline, CDR1 is LNHDA, CDR2 SQIVND (reference sequence). The CDR3 totals 14 residues. The CDR3 nucleotides read TGTGCCAGTAGTGGGACAGGGGGGACCGGGGAGCTGTTTTTT. Residues: CASSGTGGTGELFF.

V and J are TRBV6-1 and TRBJ1-3; 11 nucleotides align to TRBD1. The CDR3 totals 15 residues. J was trimmed by 11 bases and V by 0 bases; bases with no gene match: 6. Germline V gives CDR1 MNHNS, CDR2 SASEGT. This chain's CDR3 is CASSEAGTGGFSIYF. The CDR3 bases are TGTGCCAGCAGTGAAGCCGGGACAGGGGGATTCTCCATATATTTT.

This rearrangement joins TRBV6-1 to TRBJ2-7, with 10 bases identical to TRBD1. The germline V gene encodes CDR1 MNHNS and CDR2 SASEGT. The CDR3 contains 15 residues. Trimming removed 4 bases from V and 4 bases from J; junction bases left unmatched: 7. The CDR3 region is CASSVTGGKGYEQYF. DNA of the CDR3: TGTGCCAGCAGTGTGACAGGGGGCAAAGGGTACGAGCAGTACTTC.

This chain connects TRBV6-6 to TRBJ2-7, with TRBD1 as a possible D gene (6 bases). This CDR3 has 14 residues. Germline loops: CDR1 MNHNY, CDR2 SVGAGI (reference sequence). V dropped 5 bases and J dropped 2 bases, with 13 bases sitting between them. CDR3 loop: CASSRTVQTYEQYF. The CDR3 DNA sequence: TGTGCCAGCAGTAGGACAGTCCAAACCTACGAGCAGTACTTC.